These 24 T cell receptor beta chains share one sample of origin, sequenced in a study of blood T cell repertoires in COVID-19 (dated by TCRdb to 2018 to 2021). The protocol used for the library was the immunoSEQ multiplex PCR assay. TCRdb mirrors the immuneACCESS table, restricted to in-frame sequences. Some clones are absent from its copies; in checked studies, under half trace to an unresolved V gene, and the reason for the others is unknown. The sample data list about 260,000 clones, and around 86% of these were observed just once. The ten largest clones represent roughly 1.9% of the sample. The specimen sequenced was PBMCs or T cells enriched from blood (not recorded which). Every receptor here comes from a woman in her forties or fifties who had recovered from COVID-19.

The chain has TRBV11-2 and TRBJ2-7; a weak D match, TRBD2 (5 bases). The V and J ends lost 5 bases and 1 base respectively, with 12 bases between them. The CDR3 totals 14 residues. Germline CDR1 reads SGHAT; CDR2 reads FQNNGV. The CDR3 sequence is CASSIRDLSYEQYF. The CDR3 DNA follows: TGTGCCAGCAGCATCCGGGATCTATCCTACGAGCAGTACTTC.

The V gene is TRBV7-2, the J gene TRBJ1-2, with D perhaps TRBD1 (5 bases). Per germline, CDR1 SGHTA and CDR2 FQGNSA. V gave up 4 bases and J gave up 1 base, with 7 bases separating them. The CDR3 consists of 13 residues. The CDR3 nucleotides are TGTGCCAGCAGCTCGGGGGGTAACTATGGCTACACCTTC. This translates into CASSSGGNYGYTF. Complete variable domain (other parts from reference TRBV7-2 and TRBJ1-2): GAGVSQSPSNKVTEKGKDVELRCDPISGHTALYWYRQSLGQGLEFLIYFQGNSAPDKSGLPSDRFSAERTGGSVSTLTIQRTQQEDSAVYLCASSSGGNYGYTFGSGTRLTVV.

J is TRBJ2-3 and V is TRBV30; tentative D call: TRBD2 (5 bases). Germline V gene sequence: CDR1 GTSNPN, CDR2 SVGIG (reference sequence). Trimming took off 3 bases at V and 2 bases at J, with 15 bases between the two ends. The CDR3 is 15 amino acids. CDR3 region: CAWRPSRGYTDTQYF. The CDR3 DNA follows: TGTGCCTGGAGACCCTCCCGGGGTTACACAGATACGCAGTATTTT.

The rearrangement joins TRBV5-5 to TRBJ2-7; no firm D call. This CDR3 contains 14 residues. The germline V and J ends were trimmed by 0 bases and 1 base, with 8 bases remaining between them. Looked up from germline, CDR1 is SGHKS and CDR2 is YYEKEE (reference sequence). In nucleotides, the CDR3 is TGTGCCAGCAGCTTGGACACCTCGTCCTACGAGCAGTACTTC. This translates into CASSLDTSSYEQYF.

J is TRBJ2-4 and V is TRBV5-1; 12 nucleotides line up with TRBD2. V lost 0 bases to trimming and J lost 7 bases; unmatched junction nucleotides: 5. Germline CDR1 and CDR2: SGHRS and YFSETQ. The CDR3 has 16 residues. CDR3 DNA: TGCGCCAGCAGCTTGGCGACTAGCGGGGGATCGAACATTCAGTACTTC. Translated, it gives CASSLATSGGSNIQYF. Full variable domain (missing parts from reference TRBV5-1 and TRBJ2-4): KAGVTQTPRYLIKTRGQQVTLSCSPISGHRSVSWYQQTPGQGLQFLFEYFSETQRNKGNFPGRFSGRQFSNSRSEMNVSTLELGDSALYLCASSLATSGGSNIQYFGAGTRLSVL.

V usage is TRBV7-9 and J usage is TRBJ2-5; D gene uncertain. The CDR3 runs 14 residues. Germline V CDR1 and CDR2: SEHNR, FQNEAQ (reference sequence). V lost 8 bases, J lost 5 bases, and 18 bases lay in between. DNA for the CDR3: TGTGCCAGCTCCGCCCCACTCTCTAGGGAGACCCAGTACTTC. It yields the protein CASSAPLSRETQYF.

The J gene is TRBJ1-2, the V gene TRBV7-9; TRBD1 matches 10 bases. The CDR3 consists of 17 residues. J was trimmed by 5 bases and V by 1 base; bases with no gene match: 10. Germline V gene sequence: CDR1 SEHNR, CDR2 FQNEAQ (reference sequence). As DNA, the CDR3 is TGTGCCAGCAGCTTAGGTCGCGGGGACAGGGGATCGTATGGCTACACCTTC. This gives the protein CASSLGRGDRGSYGYTF.

The chain links TRBV5-1 to TRBJ1-3; TRBD1 aligns across 7 bases. From germline, CDR1 is SGHRS and CDR2 YFSETQ. The V and J ends lost 4 bases and 0 bases, in that order; junction bases with no gene match: 4. The length of the CDR3 is 15 residues. The CDR3: CASSPTGNSGNTIYF. The CDR3, as DNA: TGCGCCAGCAGCCCGACAGGGAACTCTGGAAACACCATATATTTT. Supplemented by reference TRBV5-1 and TRBJ1-3, the full variable domain reads KAGVTQTPRYLIKTRGQQVTLSCSPISGHRSVSWYQQTPGQGLQFLFEYFSETQRNKGNFPGRFSGRQFSNSRSEMNVSTLELGDSALYLCASSPTGNSGNTIYFGEGSWLTVV.

This clone was seen only once. This sequence joins TRBV4-1 and TRBJ2-4; 7 nucleotides line up with TRBD1. Germline values: CDR1 MGHRA, CDR2 YSYEKL. V lost 2 bases, J lost 1 base, and 8 bases stayed unmatched. This CDR3 is 17 amino acids long. This CDR3 reads CASSQKTGSLAKNIQYF. The CDR3 coding sequence is TGCGCCAGCAGCCAAAAGACAGGGTCTCTCGCCAAAAACATTCAGTACTTC.

This clone was detected once. CDR3 in amino acids: CASSMGQGGNSPLHF. CDR3 in DNA: TGTGCCAGTAGTATGGGACAGGGTGGGAATTCACCCCTCCACTTT. The chain is built from TRBV19 and TRBJ1-6; the match to TRBD1 covers 9 bases. The germline V gene has CDR1 LNHDA and CDR2 SQIVND (reference sequence). V was clipped by 3 bases and J by 7 bases; unmatched bases: 4. The CDR3 consists of 15 residues. Complete variable domain (other parts from reference TRBV19 and TRBJ1-6): DGGITQSPKYLFRKEGQNVTLSCEQNLNHDAMYWYRQDPGQGLRLIYYSQIVNDFQKGDIAEGYSVSREKKESFPLTVTSAQKNPTAFYLCASSMGQGGNSPLHFGNGTRLTVT.

The CDR3 nucleotides read TGTGCCAGCAGCTTAGACGAGAGGGGGCGCGCAGATACGCAGTATTTT. Translation: CASSLDERGRADTQYF. This chain connects TRBV7-9 to TRBJ2-3; 7 bases map to TRBD1. Unmatched junction bases numbered 8, after V lost 1 base and J lost 4 bases. The CDR3 length is 16 residues. The germline gives CDR1 SEHNR, CDR2 FQNEAQ (reference sequence).

CDR3 in amino acids: CASSLGTGRETQYF. The CDR3 bases are TGTGCCAGCAGCCTCGGGACAGGGCGGGAGACCCAGTACTTC. The chain employs TRBV7-9 and TRBJ2-5; 9 bases align to TRBD1. Per germline, CDR1 SEHNR and CDR2 FQNEAQ (reference sequence). The CDR3 has 14 residues. V dropped 5 bases and J dropped 5; count of bases not matched to a gene: 6. The whole variable domain, remainder taken from reference TRBV7-9 and TRBJ2-5, is DTGVSQNPRHKITKRGQNVTFRCDPISEHNRLYWYRQTLGQGPEFLTYFQNEAQLEKSRLLSDRFSAERPKGSFSTLEIQRTEQGDSAMYLCASSLGTGRETQYFGPGTRLLVL.

The V gene is TRBV28, the J gene TRBJ1-4; D perhaps matches TRBD1 (6 bases). The germline V and J ends were trimmed by 2 bases and 11 bases, with 18 bases remaining between them. The CDR3 sequence is 15 residues long. The germline gives CDR1 MDHEN, CDR2 SYDVKM. As DNA, the CDR3 is TGTGCCAGCAGTTTAGCGGACAGACGCCTACCTAAACTGTTTTTT. Protein product: CASSLADRRLPKLFF.

The rearrangement links TRBV28 to TRBJ1-1, with 7 positions matching TRBD1. V gave up 8 bases and J gave up 2 bases; unmatched junction bases: 14. Germline CDR1 and CDR2: MDHEN and SYDVKM. This CDR3 has 16 residues. CDR3 coding DNA: TGTGCCAGCTGCCCTGGGGACAGCTCATTAAACACTGAAGCTTTCTTT. This codes for CASCPGDSSLNTEAFF.

The rearrangement links TRBV2 to TRBJ2-7; TRBD2 aligns across 9 bases. This CDR3 has 13 amino acids. The germline CDR1 and CDR2 sequences are SNHLY and FYNNEI. V lost 5 bases to trimming and J lost 7 bases; unmatched junction nucleotides: 6. The CDR3 spells CASSSGTSLEQYF. The CDR3 DNA sequence: TGTGCCAGCAGTTCCGGGACTAGCCTGGAGCAGTACTTC.

The rearrangement uses TRBV28 and TRBJ1-3; D not resolved. Germline lookup yields CDR1 MDHEN and CDR2 SYDVKM. This CDR3 region has 15 residues. Trimming cost V 3 bases and J 4 bases, with 13 bases left between them. The chain's CDR3 is CASSFPVWAGNTIYF. In DNA, the CDR3 is TGTGCCAGCAGTTTCCCCGTCTGGGCGGGAAACACCATATATTTT.

The chain couples TRBV7-2 to TRBJ2-7; TRBD1 matches 9 bases. The CDR3 extends over 15 amino acids. CDR1 is SGHTA, CDR2 FQGNSA, per germline. The junction had 10 bases not matched to a gene; V was cut back by 6 bases and J by 4 bases. CDR3 DNA sequence: TGTGCCAGCAGGAAAACCGGGACAGGGATTTACGAGCAGTACTTC. This codes for CASRKTGTGIYEQYF.

The sample holds many counts of this clone. This rearrangement joins TRBV6-5 to TRBJ1-5; no reliable D call. This CDR3 has 14 residues. V was clipped by 2 bases and J by 6 bases, with 11 bases between them. Looked up from germline, CDR1 is MNHEY and CDR2 is SVGAGI. The CDR3: CASSYRQSGQPQHF. In DNA, the CDR3 is TGTGCCAGCAGTTACCGCCAGAGCGGTCAGCCCCAGCATTTT.

The rearrangement links TRBV19 to TRBJ2-3, with D perhaps matching TRBD2 (5 bases). Per the germline V gene, CDR1 is LNHDA and CDR2 is SQIVND (reference sequence). Trimming cost V 6 bases and J 6 bases, with 10 bases left between them. The CDR3 sequence is 12 residues long. The CDR3, as DNA: TGTGCCAGTAGGCGGGCTGGGGATACGCAGTATTTT. It yields the protein CASRRAGDTQYF.

J is TRBJ2-1 and V is TRBV7-3; TRBD2 might be the D (5 bases). The CDR3 consists of 14 residues. Per germline, CDR1 SGHTA and CDR2 FQGTGA. With 0 bases removed from V and 9 bases from J, the gap between germline ends came to 12 bases. The CDR3 reads CASSLTEVASEQFF. In DNA form, the CDR3 reads TGTGCCAGCAGCTTAACGGAGGTGGCGAGTGAGCAGTTCTTC.

The chain uses TRBV28 and TRBJ1-5; maybe TRBD1 (5 bases). The V gene lost 7 bases and the J gene lost 5 bases, with 15 bases spanning the gap. CDR3 length: 14 amino acids. CDR1 and CDR2 from the germline V gene are MDHEN and SYDVKM. The CDR3 DNA reads as TGTGCCAGCACCCCGGGGGGGATACATCAGCCCCAGCATTTT. Encoded protein: CASTPGGIHQPQHF.

The chain joins TRBV6-5 to TRBJ2-1; the match to TRBD2 covers 9 bases. V was clipped by 6 bases and J by 5 bases; unmatched bases: 5. Germline loops: CDR1 MNHEY, CDR2 SVGAGI. This CDR3 comprises 14 residues. The CDR3 loop is CASRRAGGDNEQFF. CDR3 nucleotide sequence: TGTGCCAGCAGAAGAGCGGGGGGTGACAATGAGCAGTTCTTC.

The CDR3 bases are TGTGCCAGCAGCCCCCTGCTCGACAGGGGCAATCAGCCCCAGCATTTT. Its protein is CASSPLLDRGNQPQHF. The chain is built from TRBV28 and TRBJ1-5; TRBD1 aligns across 7 bases. Looked up from germline, CDR1 is MDHEN and CDR2 is SYDVKM. CDR3 length equals 16 residues. Trimming took 6 bases from V and 2 from J; bases not matched to a gene: 10.

The rearrangement uses TRBV27 and TRBJ2-7; 11 nucleotides align to TRBD2. Trimming at V came to 5 bases and at J to 4 bases, leaving 7 bases not matched to a gene. The CDR3 is 15 amino acids. Per germline, CDR1 MNHEY and CDR2 SMNVEV (reference sequence). Here the CDR3 DNA reads TGTGCCAGCAGTCCAACCGGGACTAGCGGATACGAGCAGTACTTC. Protein: CASSPTGTSGYEQYF.